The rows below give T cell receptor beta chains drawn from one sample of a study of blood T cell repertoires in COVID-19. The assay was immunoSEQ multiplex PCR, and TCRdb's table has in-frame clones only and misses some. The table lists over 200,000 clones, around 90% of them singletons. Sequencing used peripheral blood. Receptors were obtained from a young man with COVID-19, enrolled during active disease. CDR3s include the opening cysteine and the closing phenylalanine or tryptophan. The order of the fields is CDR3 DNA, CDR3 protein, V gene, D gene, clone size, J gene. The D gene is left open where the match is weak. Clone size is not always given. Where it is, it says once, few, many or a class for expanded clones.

cdr3_nt: TGTGCCAGCAGTCGTTGGACAGGGTCGGCTGCCTATGGCTACACCTTC; cdr3_aa: CASSRWTGSAAYGYTF; v_call: TRBV6-6; d_call: TRBD1; clone_size: NA; j_call: TRBJ1-2
cdr3_nt: TGTGCCTGGAGTGTAACTAGCGGGAGGGCCTGGTCCTACAATGAGCAGTTCTTC; cdr3_aa: CAWSVTSGRAWSYNEQFF; v_call: TRBV30; d_call: TRBD2; clone_size: NA; j_call: TRBJ2-1
cdr3_nt: TGTGCCAGCAGCACCCACTACCCTCGGGTGGAGAGTTATGGTGAAAAACTGTTTTTT; cdr3_aa: CASSTHYPRVESYGEKLFF; v_call: TRBV21-1; d_call: NA; clone_size: NA; j_call: TRBJ1-4
cdr3_nt: TGTGCCAGCCAGCGGGACCCCCAGGGGTATGGCTACACCTTC; cdr3_aa: CASQRDPQGYGYTF; v_call: TRBV6-5; d_call: NA; clone_size: NA; j_call: TRBJ1-2
cdr3_nt: TGTGCCAGCAGTTTAACATACCTGACAGGGAATGGCTACACCTTC; cdr3_aa: CASSLTYLTGNGYTF; v_call: TRBV27; d_call: TRBD1; clone_size: NA; j_call: TRBJ1-2
cdr3_nt: TGTGCCAGCAGGAGGGCGTTCGACAATGAGCAGTTCTTC; cdr3_aa: CASRRAFDNEQFF; v_call: TRBV2; d_call: NA; clone_size: NA; j_call: TRBJ2-1
cdr3_nt: TGTGCCAGCAGCCCTACTTGGGCCTGGGGCTACACCTTC; cdr3_aa: CASSPTWAWGYTF; v_call: TRBV9; d_call: NA; clone_size: NA; j_call: TRBJ1-2
cdr3_nt: TGTGCCAGCAGCGTAGGACAGGGCAACTATGGCTACACCTTC; cdr3_aa: CASSVGQGNYGYTF; v_call: TRBV9; d_call: TRBD1; clone_size: NA; j_call: TRBJ1-2
cdr3_nt: TGCGCCAGCAGCCAAGATCTGAGCGGGGGGTCCTACGAGCAGTACTTC; cdr3_aa: CASSQDLSGGSYEQYF; v_call: TRBV4-3; d_call: TRBD2; clone_size: once; j_call: TRBJ2-7
cdr3_nt: TGCGCCAGCAGCCTCCAACAGGGAACTGGAAACACCATATATTTT; cdr3_aa: CASSLQQGTGNTIYF; v_call: TRBV5-1; d_call: NA; clone_size: NA; j_call: TRBJ1-3
cdr3_nt: TGCGCCAGCAGCTTGTCGTCCTCCAGTCGAACCGGGGAGCTGTTTTTT; cdr3_aa: CASSLSSSSRTGELFF; v_call: TRBV5-1; d_call: NA; clone_size: NA; j_call: TRBJ2-2
cdr3_nt: TGCGCCAGCAGCCAAGAGGAGGACAGGGGGCGCATAAGGGTTAATTCACCCCTCCACTTT; cdr3_aa: CASSQEEDRGRIRVNSPLHF; v_call: TRBV4-1; d_call: TRBD1; clone_size: NA; j_call: TRBJ1-6
cdr3_nt: TGTGCCATCAGTGGTCAGGACAGGACTCCCGCTAACTATGGCTACACCTTC; cdr3_aa: CAISGQDRTPANYGYTF; v_call: TRBV10-3; d_call: TRBD1; clone_size: once; j_call: TRBJ1-2
cdr3_nt: TGCGCCAGCGGGCAGCGTAGCGGGGGGGCCAATGAGCAGTTCTTC; cdr3_aa: CASGQRSGGANEQFF; v_call: TRBV5-1; d_call: TRBD2; clone_size: NA; j_call: TRBJ2-1
cdr3_nt: TGCGCCAGCAGTCCAAAGACAGGGAGCTCCTACAATGAGCAGTTCTTC; cdr3_aa: CASSPKTGSSYNEQFF; v_call: TRBV10-1; d_call: TRBD1; clone_size: once; j_call: TRBJ2-1
cdr3_nt: TGTGCCAGCAGGGGGGACTCCCTCTACAATGAGCAGTTCTTC; cdr3_aa: CASRGDSLYNEQFF; v_call: TRBV6-6; d_call: NA; clone_size: NA; j_call: TRBJ2-1
cdr3_nt: TGTGCCAGCAGCAGCGAGGGGGCAGCAACTAATGAAAAACTGTTTTTT; cdr3_aa: CASSSEGAATNEKLFF; v_call: TRBV28; d_call: TRBD1; clone_size: NA; j_call: TRBJ1-4
cdr3_nt: TGTGCCAGCAGTTACGTTCGACTAGATCATGAGCAGTTCTTC; cdr3_aa: CASSYVRLDHEQFF; v_call: TRBV6-2/TRBV6-3; d_call: NA; clone_size: NA; j_call: TRBJ2-1
cdr3_nt: TGCAGCGTTGAAGGGGACAGGGGGTCGGAAGCTTTCTTT; cdr3_aa: CSVEGDRGSEAFF; v_call: TRBV29-1; d_call: TRBD1; clone_size: once; j_call: TRBJ1-1
cdr3_nt: TGTGCCAGCCAAAGACAGGGAGGCTACACCTTC; cdr3_aa: CASQRQGGYTF; v_call: TRBV25-1; d_call: TRBD1; clone_size: NA; j_call: TRBJ1-2
cdr3_nt: TGTGCCAGCAGTGAAGGACGTAGGTGGGGGACTAGCGGGAGCATTACGCAGTATTTT; cdr3_aa: CASSEGRRWGTSGSITQYF; v_call: TRBV2; d_call: TRBD2; clone_size: NA; j_call: TRBJ2-3
cdr3_nt: TGTGCCAGTAGTATCGGTGGCGGTGGCTACACCTTC; cdr3_aa: CASSIGGGGYTF; v_call: TRBV19; d_call: NA; clone_size: NA; j_call: TRBJ1-2
cdr3_nt: TGCGCCAGCAGCCAAGATCACAGGAACTCTGGGGCCAACGTCCTGACTTTC; cdr3_aa: CASSQDHRNSGANVLTF; v_call: TRBV4-1; d_call: NA; clone_size: NA; j_call: TRBJ2-6
cdr3_nt: TGTGCCAGCAGCCAAATGGGGACTGGCGAGCAGTACTTC; cdr3_aa: CASSQMGTGEQYF; v_call: TRBV3-1/TRBV3-2; d_call: NA; clone_size: NA; j_call: TRBJ2-7
cdr3_nt: TGTGCCATCAGGCCCGGGGAACTCACCGGGGAGCTGTTTTTT; cdr3_aa: CAIRPGELTGELFF; v_call: TRBV10-3; d_call: NA; clone_size: NA; j_call: TRBJ2-2
cdr3_nt: TGTGCCAGCAGTTACTTGGCGGCTGATGAAGCTTTCTTT; cdr3_aa: CASSYLAADEAFF; v_call: TRBV6-2/TRBV6-3; d_call: NA; clone_size: once; j_call: TRBJ1-1
cdr3_nt: TGTGCCAGCAGCTATCAGGGTGGCGGCTACACCTTC; cdr3_aa: CASSYQGGGYTF; v_call: TRBV5-4; d_call: NA; clone_size: NA; j_call: TRBJ1-2
cdr3_nt: TGTGCCAGCAGGCCGGGGCTCAGCGGGGAGACCCAGTACTTC; cdr3_aa: CASRPGLSGETQYF; v_call: TRBV7-2; d_call: NA; clone_size: few; j_call: TRBJ2-5